These 10 T cell receptor beta chains share one sample of origin, sequenced in a study of T cell responses to AZD1222 COVID-19 vaccine. TCRdb's copy holds only in-frame clones and misses some; the assay was immunoSEQ multiplex PCR. The sample consists of 90,000 to 130,000 clones, 94% of them appearing once. The sequencing used peripheral blood, collected 28 days after the second AZD1222 dose. The receptor set was obtained from an adult who received the AZD1222 COVID-19 vaccine.

This chain links TRBV27 with TRBJ2-2, with D perhaps TRBD1 (6 bases). The V and J ends lost 9 bases and 6 bases respectively, with 14 bases between them. From germline, CDR1 is MNHEY and CDR2 SMNVEV (reference sequence). The CDR3 covers 13 residues. CDR3 DNA: TGTGCCAGTCTCGGGACAAGGTCCGGGGAGCTGTTTTTT. Residues: CASLGTRSGELFF.

This chain uses TRBV12-5 with TRBJ1-4, with D perhaps TRBD1 (6 bases). Germline V gene sequence: CDR1 LGHNT, CDR2 FRNRAP. CDR3 length: 15 amino acids. Trimming took 2 bases from V and 7 from J, leaving 14 bases between them. The CDR3 region has the DNA TGTGCTAGTGGTTTGTACCAGGGGAGGGTTGAAAAACTGTTTTTT. This gives the protein CASGLYQGRVEKLFF. Supplemented by reference TRBV12-5 and TRBJ1-4, the full variable domain reads DARVTQTPRHKVTEMGQEVTMRCQPILGHNTVFWYRQTMMQGLELLAYFRNRAPLDDSGMPKDRFSAEMPDATLATLKIQPSEPRDSAVYFCASGLYQGRVEKLFFGSGTQLSVL.

This chain uses TRBV5-4 with TRBJ2-6; 7 positions agree with TRBD1. The CDR3 is made up of 20 amino acids. Trimming took 4 bases from V and 0 from J; bases not matched to a gene: 16. Germline V gives CDR1 SGHNT, CDR2 YYREEE (reference sequence). CDR3 amino acids: CASSLSLGQASLSGANVLTF. Written as DNA, the CDR3 is TGTGCCAGCAGCCTTTCCCTTGGACAGGCGTCCCTCTCTGGGGCCAACGTCCTGACTTTC.

The genes are TRBV7-9 and TRBJ2-2; D ambiguous. Germline CDR1 reads SEHNR; CDR2 reads FQNEAQ (reference sequence). CDR3 length equals 15 residues. Trimming pared 0 bases from V and 6 bases from J, leaving 11 bases between. Here the CDR3 DNA reads TGTGCCAGCAGCTTAGCGGCTGGAGTCCCCGGGGAGCTGTTTTTT. This sequence encodes CASSLAAGVPGELFF. Combining the CDR3 with reference TRBV7-9 and TRBJ2-2 gives the whole variable domain DTGVSQNPRHKITKRGQNVTFRCDPISEHNRLYWYRQTLGQGPEFLTYFQNEAQLEKSRLLSDRFSAERPKGSFSTLEIQRTEQGDSAMYLCASSLAAGVPGELFFGEGSRLTVL.

CDR3 region: CASSGLVRTDTQYF. CDR3 nucleotide sequence: TGTGCCAGCAGCGGACTAGTCAGGACAGATACGCAGTATTTT. The genes are TRBV13 and TRBJ2-3; 7 bases align to TRBD2. CDR1 and CDR2 (germline): PRHDT, FYEKMQ (reference sequence). V was clipped by 5 bases and J by 3 bases; unmatched bases: 5. CDR3 size: 14 residues.

This chain connects TRBV9 to TRBJ1-1; D is perhaps TRBD1 (6 bases). In germline, CDR1 is SGDLS, CDR2 YYNGEE. CDR3 length: 18 amino acids. V was pared by 3 bases and J by 1 base, with 22 bases between. CDR3 sequence (DNA): TGTGCCAGCAGCGCCCTGGGAGGGGGGCTATTAAGGAACACTGAAGCTTTCTTT. This translates into CASSALGGGLLRNTEAFF.

V is TRBV19 and J is TRBJ1-3; 8 nucleotides agree with TRBD1. Trimming cost V 9 bases and J 6 bases; bases outside gene matches: 7. Germline assignment: CDR1 LNHDA and CDR2 SQIVND (reference sequence). CDR3 length: 13 residues. CDR3 nucleotides: TGTGCCAGCGGACAGGGCATGGAAAACACCATATATTTT. The encoded protein is CASGQGMENTIYF.

The genes are TRBV5-4 and TRBJ1-2, with 7 bases fitting TRBD1. The CDR3 consists of 16 residues. Germline V gene data show CDR1 as SGHNT and CDR2 as YYREEE (reference sequence). The V segment lost 0 bases and the J segment 4 bases; nucleotides outside the gene matches: 9. The CDR3 protein is CASSLGGETGIYGYTF. CDR3 nucleotide sequence: TGTGCCAGCAGCTTGGGAGGGGAGACAGGGATCTATGGCTACACCTTC.

The V gene is TRBV29-1, the J gene TRBJ2-3; the D is unclear. Trimming took 7 bases from V and 3 from J, leaving 11 bases between them. The germline CDR1 and CDR2 sequences are SQVTM and ANQGSEA. The CDR3 contains 12 residues. In DNA form, the CDR3 reads TGCAGCGCCTCGGCCCTTACAGATACGCAGTATTTT. Residues: CSASALTDTQYF.

The rearrangement links TRBV27 to TRBJ2-7; 9 bases match TRBD1. From germline, CDR1 is MNHEY and CDR2 SMNVEV (reference sequence). With 6 bases clipped from V and 4 bases from J, the junction kept 10 bases outside the gene matches. The CDR3 is 15 amino acids. The CDR3 is CASSSGQGAKYEQYF. As DNA, the CDR3 is TGTGCCAGCAGCTCGGGACAGGGCGCTAAATACGAGCAGTACTTC.